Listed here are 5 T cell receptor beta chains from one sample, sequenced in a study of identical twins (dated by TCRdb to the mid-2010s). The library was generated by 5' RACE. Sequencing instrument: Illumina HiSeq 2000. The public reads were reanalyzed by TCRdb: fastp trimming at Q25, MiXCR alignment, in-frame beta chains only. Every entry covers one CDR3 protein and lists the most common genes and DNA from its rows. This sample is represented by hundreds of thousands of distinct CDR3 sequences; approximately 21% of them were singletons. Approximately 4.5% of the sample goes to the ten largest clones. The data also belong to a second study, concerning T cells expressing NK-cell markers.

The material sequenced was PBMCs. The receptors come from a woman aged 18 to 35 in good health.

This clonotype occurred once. The CDR3 DNA is TGTGCCAGCACCCACGGTCTGAGGAATGAGCAGTTCTTC. Protein product: CASTHGLRNEQFF. The chain employs TRBV11-2 and TRBJ2-1; D ambiguous. Germline CDR1 SGHAT, CDR2 FQNNGV. The CDR3 is 13 residues long. V lost 7 bases to trimming and J lost 7 bases, with 14 bases between them.

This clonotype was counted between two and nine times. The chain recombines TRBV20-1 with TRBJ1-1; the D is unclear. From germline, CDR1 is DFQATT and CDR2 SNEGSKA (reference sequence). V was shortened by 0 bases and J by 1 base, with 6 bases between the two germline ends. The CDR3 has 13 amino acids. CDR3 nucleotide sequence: TGCAGTGCTAGAGATGTTGGGAACACTGAAGCTTTCTTT. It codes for CSARDVGNTEAFF.

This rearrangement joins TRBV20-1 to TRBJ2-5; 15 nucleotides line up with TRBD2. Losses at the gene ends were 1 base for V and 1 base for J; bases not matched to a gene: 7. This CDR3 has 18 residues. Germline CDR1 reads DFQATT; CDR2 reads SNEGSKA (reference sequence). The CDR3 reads CSARARGLAGGAQETQYF. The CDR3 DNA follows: TGCAGTGCTAGAGCTCGGGGACTAGCGGGGGGAGCCCAAGAGACCCAGTACTTC.

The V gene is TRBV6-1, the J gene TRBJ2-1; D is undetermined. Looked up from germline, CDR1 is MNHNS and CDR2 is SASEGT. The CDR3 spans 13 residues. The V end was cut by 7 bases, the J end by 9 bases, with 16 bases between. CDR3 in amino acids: CASTPDPRAEQFF. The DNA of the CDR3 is TGTGCCAGCACCCCGGATCCACGGGCTGAGCAGTTCTTC.

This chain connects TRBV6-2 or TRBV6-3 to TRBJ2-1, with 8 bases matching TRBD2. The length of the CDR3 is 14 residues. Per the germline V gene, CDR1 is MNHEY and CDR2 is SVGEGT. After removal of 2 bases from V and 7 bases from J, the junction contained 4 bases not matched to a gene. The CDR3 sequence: CASSYPSGSNEQFF. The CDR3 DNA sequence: TGTGCCAGCAGTTACCCCAGCGGGAGTAATGAGCAGTTCTTC.